The entry below gives a single TCR beta chain sequence along with its context. The data were obtained in a study of T cell changes during pregnancy in multiple sclerosis. Some clones are missing from TCRdb's copy, which holds only in-frame ones; the method was immunoSEQ multiplex PCR. The repertoire holds around 81,000 clones, around nine tenths seen once, with over 3.5% in the top ten. Per the germline V gene, CDR1 is MNHEY and CDR2 is SMNVEV (reference sequence). This CDR3 is built from 13 residues. J lost 3 bases, V lost 6 bases, and 4 bases had no gene match. The genes are TRBV27 and TRBJ1-2; the match to TRBD1 covers 7 bases. Source: peripheral blood, taken after pregnancy. The receptor comes from a female donor in good health, enrolled as a control in a pregnancy study. The CDR3 coding sequence is TGTGCCAGCAGCCGACAGGGCGACTATGGCTACACCTTC. This gives the protein CASSRQGDYGYTF.